Below are 20 T cell receptor beta chains sequenced from a single sample in a study of blood T cell repertoires in COVID-19. Some clones are missing from TCRdb's copy, which holds only in-frame ones; the method was immunoSEQ multiplex PCR. This table holds 90,000 or so clones, 70% to 80% found once. Sequenced material: peripheral blood. The receptors stem from a human donor in a cohort sampled during active COVID-19.

J is TRBJ2-1 and V is TRBV10-2, with 11 bases aligning to TRBD2. Trimming removed 4 bases from V and 3 bases from J; junction bases left unmatched: 2. CDR1 WSHSY and CDR2 SAAADI come from the germline V gene. The CDR3 loop spans 15 amino acids. The CDR3 loop is CASSGLAGSYNEQFF. The CDR3 coding sequence is TGCGCCAGCAGTGGACTAGCGGGAAGCTACAATGAGCAGTTCTTC.

The V call is TRBV7-2, the J call TRBJ1-2, with 8 nucleotides matching TRBD1. Per the germline V gene, CDR1 is SGHTA and CDR2 is FQGNSA. The CDR3 sequence is 15 residues long. Unmatched junction bases numbered 6, after V lost 6 bases and J lost 0 bases. For the CDR3, the DNA is TGTGCCAGCAGAGACACAGGGGGTACTAACTATGGCTACACCTTC. It specifies CASRDTGGTNYGYTF.

This chain uses TRBV29-1 with TRBJ1-3; D not certain. CDR1 and CDR2 (germline): SQVTM, ANQGSEA. The CDR3 sequence is 15 residues long. The V and J ends lost 0 bases and 0 bases respectively, with 9 bases between them. The CDR3 loop reads CSVEDRGSSGNTIYF. CDR3 sequence (DNA): TGCAGCGTTGAAGATCGAGGCAGCTCTGGAAACACCATATATTTT.

The gene calls are TRBV15 and TRBJ2-5; D is ambiguous. Trimming left V 0 bases short and J 2 bases short, with 7 bases between. Germline V CDR1 and CDR2: LNHNV, YYDKDF (reference sequence). The CDR3 has 14 amino acids. CDR3 bases: TGTGCCACCAGCAGAGAGGCCACACAAGAGACCCAGTACTTC. It encodes CATSREATQETQYF.

This rearrangement joins TRBV18 to TRBJ2-1; 8 bases align to TRBD1. J lost 3 bases, V lost 3 bases, and 7 bases had no gene match. The CDR3 runs to 16 residues. Germline V CDR1 and CDR2: KGHSH, LQKENI. The DNA of the CDR3 is TGTGCCAGCTCACCGAACTCGGGACAGGACTACAATGAGCAGTTCTTC. Protein product: CASSPNSGQDYNEQFF.

This clone was counted a few times. V gene TRBV19 combines with J gene TRBJ1-3, with D uncertain. Germline lookup yields CDR1 LNHDA and CDR2 SQIVND (reference sequence). This CDR3 comprises 15 residues. V shed 4 bases and J shed 5 bases, with 15 bases lying between them. CDR3 sequence: CASSSLRQRRNTIYF. The CDR3 nucleotides are TGTGCCAGTAGTAGTCTCCGGCAGAGGAGAAACACCATATATTTT.

The chain couples TRBV11-2 to TRBJ2-1; weak D call: TRBD2 (5 bases). CDR3 length: 14 residues. The V gene's germline CDR1 is SGHAT and CDR2 FQNNGV. V lost 1 base and J 8 bases, leaving 12 bases between the germline ends. DNA of the CDR3: TGTGCCAGCAGCTTAGTTAGAACTAGTGATGAGCAGTTCTTC. Protein product: CASSLVRTSDEQFF.

V and J are TRBV15 and TRBJ2-4; 10 bases fit TRBD2. With V trimmed by 4 bases and J by 0 bases, 3 bases remained unmatched. There are 16 residues in the CDR3. Germline CDR1 reads LNHNV; CDR2 reads YYDKDF (reference sequence). The CDR3 sequence is CATSTWTSGAKNIQYF. CDR3 bases: TGTGCCACCAGCACCTGGACTAGCGGAGCCAAAAACATTCAGTACTTC.

This chain uses TRBV4-1 with TRBJ2-2; a weak D match, TRBD2 (6 bases). This CDR3 has 15 amino acids. In germline, CDR1 is MGHRA, CDR2 YSYEKL. The V gene lost 6 bases and the J gene lost 7 bases, with 18 bases spanning the gap. The CDR3 sequence is CASRLGTSTGGELFF. The CDR3 DNA reads TGCGCCAGCAGACTTGGGACTTCCACAGGCGGGGAGCTGTTTTTT.

This clone was counted at least ten times. The J gene is TRBJ2-1, the V gene TRBV3-1 (or the pseudogene TRBV3-2); possible D gene TRBD2, 5 bases. The V end lost 7 bases, the J end lost 8 bases, and 18 bases lay between the germline ends. From germline, CDR1 is LGHDT and CDR2 YNNKEL (reference sequence). This CDR3 has 14 amino acids. In nucleotides, the CDR3 is TGTGCCAGCACGCTTACTCTAGCTTACCATGAGCAGTTCTTC. Protein product: CASTLTLAYHEQFF.

The chain employs TRBV7-8 and TRBJ1-1; 10 bases match TRBD1. The V segment lost 5 bases and the J segment 5 bases; nucleotides outside the gene matches: 5. CDR3 length equals 14 residues. Germline values: CDR1 SGHVS, CDR2 FQNEAQ. This chain's CDR3 is CASSLRQGATEAFF. DNA for the CDR3: TGTGCCAGCAGCCTGCGACAGGGGGCTACTGAAGCTTTCTTT.

Worth noting for this clone: A read error may produce the germline difference seen at one junction end. The chain combines TRBV7-7 with TRBJ1-4; D is ambiguous. CDR1 is SSHAT and CDR2 is FNYEAQ in the germline V gene (reference sequence). This CDR3 comprises 16 residues. CDR3 sequence (DNA): TGTGCTAGCAGCGGCGGCGGGCCCACGCACGGTGAAAAACTGTTTTTT. Its protein product is CASSGGGPTHGEKLFF. Complete variable domain (other parts from reference TRBV7-7 and TRBJ1-4): GAGVSQSPRYKVTKRGQDVTLRCDPISSHATLYWYQQALGQGPEFLTYFNYEAQPDKSGLPSDRFSAERPEGSISTLTIQRTEQRDSAMYRCASSGGGPTHGEKLFFGSGTQLSVL.

The chain links TRBV18 to TRBJ1-2; D perhaps matches TRBD1 (5 bases). CDR3 length equals 15 residues. Deletions cut 1 base from V and 2 bases from J, with 11 bases between. Germline CDR1 and CDR2: KGHSH and LQKENI. The CDR3 reads CASSPLWGENYGYTF. Written as DNA, the CDR3 is TGTGCCAGCTCACCACTTTGGGGCGAAAACTATGGCTACACCTTC.

A few counts support this clone. V and J are TRBV24-1 and TRBJ2-1; D remains unclear. The CDR3 consists of 12 residues. Between the trimmed V and J ends, which lost 9 bases and 3 bases, there was a span of 8 bases. Germline V gives CDR1 KGHDR, CDR2 SFDVKD. The CDR3 here is CATSESYNEQFF. In DNA, the CDR3 is TGTGCCACCTCTGAGAGCTACAATGAGCAGTTCTTC.

On this clone itself: Relative to the germline gene, one junction end is altered; a read error may explain this. The chain has TRBV7-7 and TRBJ2-1; possibly TRBD1 for D (5 bases). The germline gives CDR1 SSHAT, CDR2 FNYEAQ (reference sequence). The length of the CDR3 is 15 residues. The DNA of the CDR3 is TGTGCTAGCAGCTTAGGGCAGGGCCTCTACAATGAGCAGTTCTTC. Residues: CASSLGQGLYNEQFF.

V and J are TRBV19 and TRBJ1-2; D perhaps matches TRBD1 (5 bases). V lost 9 bases and J lost 7, with 6 bases in between. The CDR3 is 9 residues long. From germline, CDR1 is LNHDA and CDR2 SQIVND (reference sequence). The chain's CDR3 is CARGGGYTF. CDR3 coding DNA: TGTGCCAGGGGGGGTGGCTACACCTTC.

V gene TRBV5-6 combines with J gene TRBJ2-1; tentative D call: TRBD1 (6 bases). Germline V gives CDR1 SGHDT, CDR2 YYEEEE. This CDR3 has 13 residues. V was cut by 4 bases and J by 8 bases, with 13 bases left in between. CDR3 DNA: TGTGCCAGCAGCAAGACAGGCGGTGATGAGCAGTTCTTC. Its protein product is CASSKTGGDEQFF.

The V and J genes are TRBV24-1 and TRBJ2-1; 11 bases line up with TRBD2. From germline, CDR1 is KGHDR and CDR2 SFDVKD. This CDR3 has 14 amino acids. Trimming took 5 bases from V and 5 from J; bases not matched to a gene: 1. This CDR3 reads CATSGLAGNNEQFF. The CDR3, as DNA: TGTGCCACCAGTGGACTAGCGGGGAACAATGAGCAGTTCTTC.

V usage is TRBV19 and J usage is TRBJ2-1; perhaps TRBD1 as D (5 bases). CDR3 length: 13 amino acids. V lost 6 bases, J lost 4 bases, and 10 bases lay in between. CDR1 is LNHDA and CDR2 is SQIVND in the germline V gene (reference sequence). The CDR3 region has the DNA TGTGCCAGTAGCTGGACAAAATACAATGAGCAGTTCTTC. Encoded protein: CASSWTKYNEQFF.

This clone came up once. V gene TRBV19 combines with J gene TRBJ1-2; the match to TRBD1 covers 10 bases. Germline trimming cut 3 bases from V and 8 bases from J; bases unmatched to any gene: 6. The V gene's germline CDR1 is LNHDA and CDR2 SQIVND (reference sequence). The CDR3 is 14 amino acids. The CDR3 loop reads CASSMTGGAKGYTF. CDR3 in DNA: TGTGCCAGTAGTATGACAGGGGGCGCGAAAGGCTACACCTTC.